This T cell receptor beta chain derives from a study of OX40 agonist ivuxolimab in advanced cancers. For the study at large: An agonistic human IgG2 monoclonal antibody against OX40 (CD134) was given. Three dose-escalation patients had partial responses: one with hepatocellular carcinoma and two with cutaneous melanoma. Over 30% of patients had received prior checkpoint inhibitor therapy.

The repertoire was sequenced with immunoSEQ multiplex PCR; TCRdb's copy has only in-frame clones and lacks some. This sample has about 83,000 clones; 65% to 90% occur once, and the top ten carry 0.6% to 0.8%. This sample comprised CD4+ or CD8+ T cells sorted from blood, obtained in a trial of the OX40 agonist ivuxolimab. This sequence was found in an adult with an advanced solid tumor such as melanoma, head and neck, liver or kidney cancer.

The CDR3 DNA is TGCGCCAGCAGATATCGGGCTAGCACAGATACGCAGTATTTT. Its translation: CASRYRASTDTQYF. This chain uses TRBV4-1 with TRBJ2-3; D is ambiguous. The CDR3 has 14 amino acids. The germline V gene encodes CDR1 MGHRA and CDR2 YSYEKL. Trimming stripped 6 bases from V and 0 bases from J, with 10 bases between.